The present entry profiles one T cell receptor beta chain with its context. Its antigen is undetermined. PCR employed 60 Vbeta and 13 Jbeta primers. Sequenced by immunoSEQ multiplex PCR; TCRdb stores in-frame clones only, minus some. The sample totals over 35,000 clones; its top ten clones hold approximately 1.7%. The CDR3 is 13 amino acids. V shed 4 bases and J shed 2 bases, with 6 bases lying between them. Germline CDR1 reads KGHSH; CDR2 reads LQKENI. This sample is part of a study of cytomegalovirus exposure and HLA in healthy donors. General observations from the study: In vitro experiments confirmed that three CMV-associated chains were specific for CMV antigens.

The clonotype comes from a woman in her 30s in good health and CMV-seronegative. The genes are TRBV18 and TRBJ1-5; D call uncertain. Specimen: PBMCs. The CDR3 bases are TGTGCCAGCTCACGGGCAGGCAATCAGCCCCAGCATTTT. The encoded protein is CASSRAGNQPQHF.